This T cell receptor beta chain was captured in a study of blood T cell repertoires in COVID-19. The overall study: PBMCs, B-cell-depleted T cells, or T cells were the source of the cDNA or gDNA that made up the material.

The CDR3 has 15 amino acids. V was clipped by 2 bases and J by 1 base, with 10 bases between them. From germline, CDR1 is LNHDA and CDR2 SQIVND (reference sequence). Method: immunoSEQ multiplex PCR; TCRdb's copy keeps in-frame clones and lacks some. The sample holds approximately 76,000 clones; 70% to 90% are singletons and the top ten take just over 8%. Sequenced sample: peripheral blood. The source is a man under 40 with acute or convalescent COVID-19. This chain connects TRBV19 to TRBJ2-3, with D maybe TRBD1 (5 bases). Written as DNA, the CDR3 is TGTGCCAGTAGTATACTGACAGCCGGCACAGATACGCAGTATTTT. Its protein product is CASSILTAGTDTQYF.